The clone carrying this T cell receptor (beta chain) occurred once. The data were obtained in a study of Ad26.COV2.S vaccination and SARS-CoV-2 variants. Sequenced by immunoSEQ multiplex PCR; TCRdb stores in-frame clones only, minus some. The data show 250,000 to 300,000 clones, more than 70% seen once. Noted treatment: roughly 19 received Ad26.COV2.S at low or high dose, single or two shots; five or six received placebo; per-sample allocation not given. Day 63 after the first vaccine or placebo injection was the time point for sampling. This TCR derives from a person between 18 and 59 years old who received the Ad26.COV2.S COVID-19 vaccine or a placebo. The sample was peripheral blood, taken in a trial of Ad26.COV2.S vaccine versus placebo.

The CDR3 DNA reads TGTGCCATCAGTGAGTCGTGGGGGGCCCCAGAAGTGCAAGAGACCCAGTACTTC. This encodes CAISESWGAPEVQETQYF. V and J are TRBV10-3 and TRBJ2-5; D tentatively fits TRBD1 or TRBD2 (6 bases each). The CDR3 covers 18 residues. CDR1 is ENHRY, CDR2 SYGVKD, per germline. Trimming cost V 0 bases and J 2 bases, with 19 bases left between them.